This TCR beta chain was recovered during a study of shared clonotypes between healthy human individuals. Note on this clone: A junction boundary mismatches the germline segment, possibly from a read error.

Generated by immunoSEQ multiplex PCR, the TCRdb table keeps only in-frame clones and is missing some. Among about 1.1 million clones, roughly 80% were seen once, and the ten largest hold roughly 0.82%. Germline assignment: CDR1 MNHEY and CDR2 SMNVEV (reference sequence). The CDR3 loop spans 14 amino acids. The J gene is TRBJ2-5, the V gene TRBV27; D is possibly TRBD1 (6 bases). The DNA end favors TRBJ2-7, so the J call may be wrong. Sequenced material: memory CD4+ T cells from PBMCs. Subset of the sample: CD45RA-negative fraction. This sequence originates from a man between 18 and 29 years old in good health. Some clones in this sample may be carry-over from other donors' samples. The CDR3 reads CASSKQGYSYEQYF. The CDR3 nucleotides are TGCGCCAGCAGTAAACAGGGCTACTCCTACGAGCAGTACTTC.